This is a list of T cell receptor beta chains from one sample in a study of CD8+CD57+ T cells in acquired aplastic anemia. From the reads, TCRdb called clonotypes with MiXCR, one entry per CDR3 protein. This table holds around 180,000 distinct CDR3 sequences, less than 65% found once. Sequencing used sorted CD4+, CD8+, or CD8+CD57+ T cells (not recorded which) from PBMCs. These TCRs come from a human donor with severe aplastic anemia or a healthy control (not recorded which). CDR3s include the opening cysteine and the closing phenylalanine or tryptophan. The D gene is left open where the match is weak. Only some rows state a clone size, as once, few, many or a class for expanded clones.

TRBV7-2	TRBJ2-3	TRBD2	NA	TGTGCCAGCGGGGCCGGGACTAGCGTCACAGATACGCAGTATTTT	CASGAGTSVTDTQYF
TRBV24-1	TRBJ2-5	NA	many	TGTGCCACCAGTGATCCTAGGTGCCAAGAGACCCAGTACTTC	CATSDPRCQETQYF
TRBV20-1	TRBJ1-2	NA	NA	TGCAGTGCTAGCGTCGGGGGCGCAGACTATGGCTACACCTTC	CSASVGGADYGYTF
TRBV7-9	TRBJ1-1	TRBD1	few	TGTGCCAGCAGCTTAGTGGGGACAGGGGGGGCTTTCTTT	CASSLVGTGGAFF
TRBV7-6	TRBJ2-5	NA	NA	TGTGCCAGCAGCAGATCGGCGTTTGTAGAGACCCAGTACTTC	CASSRSAFVETQYF
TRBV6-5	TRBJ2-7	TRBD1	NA	TGTGCCAGGACAGGGCCCTACGAGCAGTACTTC	CARTGPYEQYF
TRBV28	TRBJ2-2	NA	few	TGTGCCAGCAGGTTCCAGGCCACCGGGGAGCTGTTTTTT	CASRFQATGELFF
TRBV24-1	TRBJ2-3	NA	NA	TGTGCCACCAGTGATTCGGACGCGGAGACCACAGATACGCAGTATTTT	CATSDSDAETTDTQYF
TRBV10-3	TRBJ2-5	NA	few	TGTGCCATCAGCCAGACAGGGGAGGGGGAGACCCAGTACTTC	CAISQTGEGETQYF
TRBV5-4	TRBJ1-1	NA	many	TGTGCCAGCAGCCCGGGGCGTCAGCCTGAAGCTTTCTTT	CASSPGRQPEAFF
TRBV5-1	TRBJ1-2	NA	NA	TGCGCCAGCAGCTTGGACGGTCTCTCTGGCTACACCTTC	CASSLDGLSGYTF
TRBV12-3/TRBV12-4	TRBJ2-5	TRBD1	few	TGTGCCAGCAGCGACACGACAGGGATCCGTGAAGAGACCCAGTACTTC	CASSDTTGIREETQYF
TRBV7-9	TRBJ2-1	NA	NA	TGTGCGTTAGAAGCGGCCTACAATGAGCAGTTCTTC	CALEAAYNEQFF
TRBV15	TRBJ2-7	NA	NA	TGTGCCACCAACGGGGCAGGGGCATTTTACGAGCAGTACTTC	CATNGAGAFYEQYF
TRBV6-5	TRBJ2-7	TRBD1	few	TGTGCCAGCAGATATCGACAGGGGGTTTGGTACGAGCAGTACTTC	CASRYRQGVWYEQYF
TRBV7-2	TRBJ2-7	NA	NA	TGTGCCAGCAGCCCCGCGGGACGGATGTACGAGCAGTACTTC	CASSPAGRMYEQYF
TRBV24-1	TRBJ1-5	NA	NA	TGTGCCACCAGTGATCCCACCTCCGGGACATTAAATCAGCCCCAGCATTTT	CATSDPTSGTLNQPQHF
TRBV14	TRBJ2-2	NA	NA	TGTGCCAGCAGCCTAAATGCGGGCGGGGAGCTGTTTTTT	CASSLNAGGELFF
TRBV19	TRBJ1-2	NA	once	TGTGCCAGTAGTAGAGGCCAGAACTATGGCTACACCTTC	CASSRGQNYGYTF
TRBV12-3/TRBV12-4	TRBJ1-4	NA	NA	TGTGCCAGCAGCACGACAGTAACTAATGAAAAACTGTTTTTT	CASSTTVTNEKLFF
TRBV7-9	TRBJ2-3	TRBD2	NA	TGTGCCAGCAGCTCGCGGGGACTAGCGGGAGGGCCTGTGGGAGATACGCAGTATTTT	CASSSRGLAGGPVGDTQYF